A selection of T cell receptor beta chains follows, all from one sample in a study of shared clonotypes between healthy human individuals. The table came from immunoSEQ multiplex PCR; TCRdb's copy has only in-frame clones and leaves some out. The sample lists under 1,900,000 clones, just under 99% occurring once. Sequencing was performed on naive CD4+ T cells sorted from blood. The receptors here all came from a man aged 25-45 years in good health. Each CDR3 is given with its conserved first and last residue. The D gene is left open where the match is weak. Clone size is not always given. Where it is, it says once, few, many or a class for expanded clones.

.,.,TRBJ2-7,TRBV27,CASSPTENRQVYNEQYF,TGTGCCAGCAGTCCTACCGAAAACAGACAGGTGTACAACGAGCAGTACTTC
.,TRBD1,TRBJ2-7,TRBV7-2,CASSPGQGPSAEQYF,TGTGCCAGCAGCCCTGGACAGGGGCCCTCCGCCGAGCAGTACTTC
.,.,TRBJ2-1,TRBV5-1,CASSLTLNEQFF,TGCGCCAGCAGCTTGACACTTAATGAGCAGTTCTTC
.,.,TRBJ2-3,TRBV6-1,CASTPGTDTQYF,TGTGCCAGCACCCCAGGGACAGATACGCAGTATTTT
.,.,TRBJ1-5,TRBV28,CASRENSNQPQHF,TGTGCCAGCAGAGAAAATAGCAATCAGCCCCAGCATTTT
.,TRBD2,TRBJ2-5,TRBV5-6,CASSLAGEEETQYF,TGTGCCAGCAGCCTAGCGGGAGAAGAAGAGACCCAGTACTTC
.,.,TRBJ1-2,TRBV25-1,CASSPGVGSYGYTF,TGTGCCAGCAGCCCCGGTGTTGGTTCCTATGGCTACACCTTC
.,.,TRBJ2-3,TRBV30,CAWRPGQSTDTQYF,TGTGCCTGGAGACCGGGACAAAGCACAGATACGCAGTATTTT
once,TRBD1,TRBJ2-7,TRBV18,CASSPSQGARYEQYF,TGTGCCAGCTCACCGTCACAGGGGGCGCGGTACGAGCAGTACTTC
.,TRBD1,TRBJ2-7,TRBV7-2,CASSWGTGGSYEQYF,TGTGCCAGCAGCTGGGGGACAGGGGGCTCCTACGAGCAGTACTTC
.,TRBD1,TRBJ2-7,TRBV7-9,CASSSVWPGTGRPYEQYF,TGTGCCAGCAGCTCCGTGTGGCCCGGGACAGGAAGACCCTACGAGCAGTACTTC
.,TRBD1,TRBJ2-5,TRBV5-1,CASSLAPTGARETQYF,TGCGCCAGCAGCTTGGCCCCTACAGGGGCGCGGGAGACCCAGTACTTC
.,.,TRBJ1-1,TRBV6-5,CASSFQTGTMNTEAFF,TGTGCCAGCAGTTTTCAGACGGGGACCATGAACACTGAAGCTTTCTTT
.,TRBD2,TRBJ2-2,TRBV11-2,CASSSEAGLNTGELFF,TGTGCCAGCAGCTCGGAAGCGGGACTGAACACCGGGGAGCTGTTTTTT
.,.,TRBJ1-5,TRBV7-6,CASSPRSNQPQHF,TGTGCCAGCAGCCCGAGATCCAATCAGCCCCAGCATTTT
.,.,TRBJ2-3,TRBV7-2,CASSRVAGDTQYF,TGTGCCAGCAGCCGAGTTGCGGGAGATACGCAGTATTTT
.,TRBD2,TRBJ2-3,TRBV5-8,CASSEGTGTRSTDTQYF,TGTGCCAGCAGCGAGGGGACCGGGACTAGGAGTACAGATACGCAGTATTTT
.,TRBD1,TRBJ2-7,TRBV5-1,CASSGNVGQDEQYF,TGCGCCAGCAGCGGCAACGTGGGACAGGACGAGCAGTACTTC
.,TRBD1,TRBJ2-7,TRBV7-8,CASSIDRGRRYEQYF,TGTGCCAGCAGCATCGACAGGGGGCGCAGGTACGAGCAGTACTTC
.,.,TRBJ2-5,TRBV5-1,CASSLIRQETQYF,TGCGCCAGCAGCTTGATACGCCAAGAGACCCAGTACTTC
.,TRBD1,TRBJ1-2,TRBV4-1,CASSQDGMRTGGLGYTF,TGCGCCAGCAGCCAAGATGGCATGCGGACAGGGGGGCTTGGCTACACCTTC
.,.,TRBJ1-5,TRBV2,CASSEQGGNQPQHF,TGTGCCAGCAGTGAACAGGGTGGCAATCAGCCCCAGCATTTT
.,.,TRBJ2-5,TRBV19,CASSIREGLQETQYF,TGTGCCAGTAGTATCAGGGAAGGGCTCCAAGAGACCCAGTACTTC
.,.,TRBJ2-1,TRBV7-6,CASSSLLEWAGYNEQFF,TGTGCCAGCAGCTCCCTGCTAGAGTGGGCGGGCTACAATGAGCAGTTCTTC
once,.,TRBJ1-2,TRBV2,CASSEEHNYGYTF,TGTGCCAGCAGCGAGGAACATAACTATGGCTACACCTTC
.,TRBD1,TRBJ1-2,TRBV2,CASSGGQGYGYTF,TGTGCCAGCAGCGGTGGACAGGGCTATGGCTACACCTTC